The clone carrying this TCR beta chain came up once. After isolation, RNA underwent reverse transcription to generate cDNA as the sequencing template. TCRdb's table, derived via immunoSEQ multiplex PCR, lists solely in-frame clones and lacks some. The sample records 100,000 to 150,000 clones, roughly 50% being singletons. The data stem from a study of CD8+ T cells in alopecia areata. This CDR3 region has 14 residues. The V gene's germline CDR1 is GTSNPN and CDR2 SVGIG (reference sequence). With V trimmed by 3 bases and J by 4 bases, 2 bases remained unmatched. PBMCs provided sorted CD4+ and CD8+ T cells.

This TCR derives from a human donor with alopecia areata. The gene calls are TRBV30 and TRBJ2-3; 12 nucleotides line up with TRBD2. Specimen: NKG2D-low CD8+ T cells sorted from blood. Here the CDR3 DNA reads TGTGCCTGGAGGGGGACTAGCGGGTCAGATACGCAGTATTTT. Its protein is CAWRGTSGSDTQYF.